These 19 T cell receptor beta chains were sequenced from one sample in a study of T cells in Graves' hyperthyroidism and ophthalmopathy. Amplification of TCR beta CDR3 regions was performed using RNA transcripts as template. The HTBI primer set served for first-round RT-PCR of the TCR CDR3. TCRdb re-derived calls from the multiplex PCR reads in MiXCR, one entry per CDR3 protein. Here the sample spans 450,000 to 700,000 distinct CDR3 sequences, 46% being singletons. The sample consisted of peripheral blood or thyroid tissue (not recorded which). Source of these receptors: an adult woman with Graves' disease, either hyperthyroidism or ophthalmopathy (not recorded which).

The V call is TRBV20-1, the J call TRBJ2-1; 10 nucleotides align to TRBD2. Germline V gene sequence: CDR1 DFQATT, CDR2 SNEGSKA (reference sequence). V trimming: 6 bases; J trimming: 3 bases; junction bases outside the gene matches: 5. This CDR3 has 14 amino acids. The CDR3 sequence: CSAQSGRGYNEQFF. CDR3 nucleotides: TGCAGTGCACAAAGCGGGAGGGGCTACAATGAGCAGTTCTTC.

V usage is TRBV12-3 or TRBV12-4 and J usage is TRBJ2-3; no clear D gene. V shed 8 bases and J shed 2 bases, with 8 bases lying between them. This CDR3 comprises 12 residues. CDR3: CASAATTDTQYF. CDR3 DNA sequence: TGTGCCAGCGCAGCAACCACAGATACGCAGTATTTT.

This clonotype was detected ten times or more. The chain uses TRBV7-9 and TRBJ1-1; D not certain. The CDR3 totals 15 residues. The germline gives CDR1 SEHNR, CDR2 FQNEAQ (reference sequence). Trimming cost V 5 bases and J 1 base, with 14 bases left between them. In DNA, the CDR3 is TGTGCCAGCAGCCTACCCGGGCACAGGAACACTGAAGCTTTCTTT. Translating gives CASSLPGHRNTEAFF.

The chain has TRBV5-1 and TRBJ2-7; possibly TRBD1 for D (5 bases). The CDR3 loop spans 14 amino acids. Germline assignment: CDR1 SGHRS and CDR2 YFSETQ. V gave up 0 bases and J gave up 3 bases, with 10 bases separating them. The CDR3: CASSLEGYFYEQYF. In DNA form, the CDR3 reads TGCGCCAGCAGCTTGGAGGGGTATTTCTACGAGCAGTACTTC. Supplemented by reference TRBV5-1 and TRBJ2-7, the full variable domain reads KAGVTQTPRYLIKTRGQQVTLSCSPISGHRSVSWYQQTPGQGLQFLFEYFSETQRNKGNFPGRFSGRQFSNSRSEMNVSTLELGDSALYLCASSLEGYFYEQYFGPGTRLTVT.

The gene calls are TRBV7-3 and TRBJ1-5, with 8 positions matching TRBD1. CDR1 and CDR2 from the germline V gene are SGHTA and FQGTGA. The CDR3 runs 18 residues. V lost 5 bases, J lost 2 bases, and 14 bases stayed unmatched. The CDR3 nucleotides are TGTGCCAGCAGCAACCCAGGGGGCGAGGGCGGGGGCAATCAGCCCCAGCATTTT. It specifies CASSNPGGEGGGNQPQHF.

Remarks on this clonotype: One base away lies a much larger clone, so this may be a sequencing read error. V is TRBV5-7 and J is TRBJ1-3; D unresolved. TRBV5-7 is an open reading frame whose function is uncertain. Between the trimmed V and J ends, which lost 5 bases and 2 bases, there was a span of 14 bases. This CDR3 contains 15 residues. The CDR3 reads CASSCTWGAGNTIYF. The CDR3 coding sequence is TGTGCCAGCAGTTGCACCTGGGGAGCTGGAAACACCATATATTTT.

The chain recombines TRBV20-1 with TRBJ2-2; a possible D gene is TRBD2 (6 bases). The CDR3 covers 13 residues. Trimming took 8 bases from V and 8 from J, leaving 18 bases between them. Germline V gives CDR1 DFQATT, CDR2 SNEGSKA (reference sequence). CDR3 sequence reads: CSYQLALGGELFF. The DNA for the CDR3 is TGCAGTTACCAACTAGCCCTTGGGGGGGAGCTGTTTTTT.

This clonotype was picked up many times. V and J are TRBV10-2 and TRBJ2-5; 9 bases align to TRBD1. CDR1 and CDR2 (germline): WSHSY, SAAADI. The CDR3 is made up of 16 amino acids. Trimming at V came to 7 bases and at J to 2 bases, leaving 11 bases not matched to a gene. The CDR3 bases are TGCGCCAGCACCATACTAACCGGGACAGGGCAAGAGACCCAGTACTTC. This gives the protein CASTILTGTGQETQYF.

This clonotype was counted once. This chain joins TRBV29-1 and TRBJ2-5, with 8 bases fitting TRBD1. This CDR3 contains 16 residues. V was pared by 4 bases and J by 2 bases, with 12 bases of the junction left unmatched. Looked up from germline, CDR1 is SQVTM and CDR2 is ANQGSEA. In DNA form, the CDR3 reads TGCAGCGTTGTGTGGACGGGCAGGGGGCATCAAGAGACCCAGTACTTC. Translating it yields CSVVWTGRGHQETQYF.

The J gene is TRBJ2-3, the V gene TRBV2, with 9 positions matching TRBD2. Germline CDR1 SNHLY, CDR2 FYNNEI. The CDR3 length is 13 residues. The CDR3 spells CATEREVVDTQYF. CDR3 coding DNA: TGTGCTACGGAGCGGGAGGTGGTAGATACGCAGTATTTT.

This clonotype was seen many times. The chain recombines TRBV7-2 with TRBJ1-5; TRBD1 is a possible D gene (5 bases). There are 15 residues in the CDR3. The germline V gene encodes CDR1 SGHTA and CDR2 FQGNSA. V shed 1 base and J shed 2 bases, with 9 bases lying between them. CDR3 residues: CASSLEGSRNQPQHF. In DNA form, the CDR3 reads TGTGCCAGCAGCTTAGAGGGGTCACGCAATCAGCCCCAGCATTTT. The full variable domain, in which reference TRBV7-2 and TRBJ1-5 provide the parts outside the CDR3, is GAGVSQSPSNKVTEKGKDVELRCDPISGHTALYWYRQSLGQGLEFLIYFQGNSAPDKSGLPSDRFSAERTGGSVSTLTIQRTQQEDSAVYLCASSLEGSRNQPQHFGDGTRLSIL.

Comments on this clonotype: Given the absence of the conserved phenylalanine or tryptophan at the CDR3 end, a read error is likely. The DNA is omitted, as the CDR3 cannot be located on it reliably, and the CDR3 follows TCRdb's listing. The chain carries TRBV29-1 and TRBJ1-3. Germline V gene sequence: CDR1 SQVTM, CDR2 ANQGSEA. The CDR3 has 8 residues if both end residues are counted. The CDR3 loop is CSVGSTNT.

This clonotype was detected ten times or more. The chain links TRBV6-1 to TRBJ2-7, with D maybe TRBD1 (5 bases). The germline gives CDR1 MNHNS, CDR2 SASEGT. The ends were cut back, 1 base at V and 0 bases at J, with 7 bases in the middle. This CDR3 contains 14 residues. CDR3 sequence: CASSEGQSSYEQYF. CDR3 nucleotide sequence: TGTGCCAGCAGTGAAGGACAGAGCTCCTACGAGCAGTACTTC.

This clonotype was recorded at least ten times. V is TRBV2 and J is TRBJ2-7; TRBD2 matches at 13 bases. The trim removed 10 bases at V and 5 bases at J, leaving 2 bases unmatched. Germline-derived CDR1 and CDR2 are SNHLY and FYNNEI. This CDR3 is built from 12 residues. The CDR3 is CATGTSGNEQYF. The DNA of the CDR3 is TGTGCCACCGGGACTAGCGGGAACGAGCAGTACTTC.

The chain couples TRBV5-1 to TRBJ2-7; weak D call: TRBD1 (6 bases). Germline V CDR1 and CDR2: SGHRS, YFSETQ. The CDR3 has 15 residues. The ends were cut back, 1 base at V and 2 bases at J, with 13 bases in the middle. The CDR3 DNA sequence: TGCGCCAGCAGCTTGCGCACAGGGAAGCCCTACGAGCAGTACTTC. This translates into CASSLRTGKPYEQYF.

This clonotype came up many times. This chain links TRBV3-1 with TRBJ1-1; D is unclear. Between the trimmed V and J ends, which lost 2 bases and 6 bases, there was a span of 4 bases. The CDR3 loop spans 11 amino acids. Germline assignment: CDR1 LGHDT and CDR2 YNNKEL (reference sequence). CDR3 in amino acids: CASSQLAEAFF. The DNA for the CDR3 is TGTGCCAGCAGCCAATTGGCTGAAGCTTTCTTT.

For this clonotype: No DNA is shown, since the ends of the CDR3 on it are uncertain; the CDR3 is the one TCRdb lists. The CDR3 loop is CAISAYRGFGSGNTF. The V and J genes are TRBV10-3 and TRBJ1-2; the D call TRBD1 from the table was never checked on the DNA. Termini included, the CDR3 measures 15 amino acids. The germline gives CDR1 ENHRY, CDR2 SYGVKD.

This clonotype has ten or more counts. The gene calls are TRBV5-8 and TRBJ1-6; D uncertain. Trimming cost V 4 bases and J 0 bases, with 11 bases left between them. CDR1 and CDR2 (germline): SGHTS, YDEGEE. This CDR3 spans 16 amino acids. Written as DNA, the CDR3 is TGTGCCAGCAGCAAAGGACCCCCCTCCTATAATTCACCCCTCCACTTT. It yields the protein CASSKGPPSYNSPLHF.

This clonotype was seen more than once but under ten times. The chain couples TRBV9 to TRBJ1-4, with D possibly TRBD1 on 5 matching bases. The CDR3 consists of 14 residues. CDR1 is SGDLS, CDR2 YYNGEE, per germline. Trimming pared 3 bases from V and 12 bases from J, leaving 18 bases between. The DNA for the CDR3 is TGTGCCAGCAGCGGATCCCGGGGCTCTTGGGAACTGTTTTTT. Amino acid sequence: CASSGSRGSWELFF.